This T cell receptor beta chain came from a study of Ad26.COV2.S vaccination and SARS-CoV-2 variants. Study findings and constraints: Reported findings describe substantial breadth in spike-specific CD8+ and CD4+ T cell responses following vaccination. Analyses that measured TCR breadth and depth may have underestimated total T cell responses. Non-spike TCR breadth was similar in vaccine and placebo recipients.

As for this clone: Its target is unknown.

Per the germline V gene, CDR1 is SGHRS and CDR2 is YFSETQ. The CDR3 consists of 13 residues. Deletions cut 7 bases from V and 5 bases from J, with 15 bases between. Generated by immunoSEQ multiplex PCR, the TCRdb table keeps only in-frame clones and is missing some. The sample contains 300,000 to 400,000 clones, about 90% of which appear only once. This receptor was obtained from a human donor who had recovered from COVID-19. The genes are TRBV5-1 and TRBJ2-5, with TRBD1 as a possible D gene (5 bases). The specimen comprised peripheral blood, sampled after recovery from COVID-19. The CDR3 loop is CASSFLGRETQYF. CDR3 coding DNA: TGCGCCAGCTCCTTCCTGGGGCGGGAGACCCAGTACTTC.